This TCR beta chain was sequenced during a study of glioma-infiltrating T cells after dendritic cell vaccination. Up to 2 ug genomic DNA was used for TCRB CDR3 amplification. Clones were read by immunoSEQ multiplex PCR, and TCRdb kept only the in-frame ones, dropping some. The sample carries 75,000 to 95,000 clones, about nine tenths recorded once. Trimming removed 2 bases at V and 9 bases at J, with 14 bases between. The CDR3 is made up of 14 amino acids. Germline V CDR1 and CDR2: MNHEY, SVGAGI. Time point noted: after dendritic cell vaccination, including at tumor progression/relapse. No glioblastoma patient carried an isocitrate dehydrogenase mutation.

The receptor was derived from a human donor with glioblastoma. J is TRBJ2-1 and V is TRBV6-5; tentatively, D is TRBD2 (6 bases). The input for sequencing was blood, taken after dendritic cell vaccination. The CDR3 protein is CASSYLGEAGEQFF. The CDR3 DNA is TGTGCCAGCAGTTACCTGGGAGAAGCGGGTGAGCAGTTCTTC.